Following are 16 T cell receptor beta chains from one sample sequenced in a study of T cells after yellow fever vaccination (dated by TCRdb to about 2019). The intended sense of this specimen's treatment or condition label: live attenuated yellow fever vaccine strain. Receptor libraries were prepared by 5' RACE. Sequencer: Illumina NovaSeq 6000. TCRdb trimmed public reads at Q25 via fastp, called clones via MiXCR and kept in-frame beta chains. Rows matching on CDR3 protein sequence are summarized as one entry with the most common DNA and genes. The sample table shows fewer than 350,000 distinct CDR3 sequences, and around 4% are seen once. The ten biggest clones cover around 22% of the sample. The sequencing here drew on PBMCs, taken on the day of the yellow fever booster vaccination. These receptors came from a man younger than 35 who received the YFV17D yellow fever vaccine.

This clonotype was counted ten times or more. The CDR3 here is CASSPWTSGGGETQYF. The CDR3 coding sequence is TGTGCCAGCAGCCCTTGGACTAGCGGGGGAGGAGAGACCCAGTACTTC. This chain uses TRBV7-2 with TRBJ2-5; TRBD2 agrees at 13 bases. Per the germline V gene, CDR1 is SGHTA and CDR2 is FQGNSA. The length of the CDR3 is 16 residues. V shed 5 bases, J shed 4 bases, and the junction held 7 bases outside the gene matches.

This clonotype turned up a few times. The genes are TRBV19 and TRBJ1-2, with D maybe TRBD1 (6 bases). Germline CDR1 is LNHDA and CDR2 is SQIVND (reference sequence). V lost 6 bases and J lost 3, with 8 bases in between. The CDR3 totals 12 residues. DNA of the CDR3: TGTGCCAGTAGACCAGGGGACTATGGCTACACCTTC. This codes for CASRPGDYGYTF.

This clonotype was recorded many times. This rearrangement joins TRBV5-5 to TRBJ2-3, with 7 bases fitting TRBD2. Per germline, CDR1 SGHKS and CDR2 YYEKEE (reference sequence). This CDR3 contains 14 residues. The J segment lost 4 bases and the V segment lost 6 bases, leaving 8 bases of the junction unmatched. The CDR3: CASTWGGYADTQYF. The CDR3, as DNA: TGTGCCAGCACCTGGGGGGGGTATGCAGATACGCAGTATTTT. The entire variable domain, with the rest obtained from reference TRBV5-5 and TRBJ2-3, is as follows: DAGVTQSPTHLIKTRGQQVTLRCSPISGHKSVSWYQQVLGQGPQFIFQYYEKEERGRGNFPDRFSARQFPNYSSELNVNALLLGDSALYLCASTWGGYADTQYFGPGTRLTVL.

This clonotype was detected many times. The chain is built from TRBV7-2 and TRBJ2-3; D perhaps matches TRBD2 (6 bases). The germline V and J ends were trimmed by 5 bases and 5 bases, with 11 bases remaining between them. This CDR3 has 13 amino acids. Germline V gives CDR1 SGHTA, CDR2 FQGNSA. DNA for the CDR3: TGTGCCAGCAGCAGGGCGGGGCAAGATACGCAGTATTTT. Protein sequence: CASSRAGQDTQYF.

This clonotype was counted many times. The CDR3 here is CATSDRTGGKETQYF. CDR3 in DNA: TGTGCCACCAGTGATCGAACAGGGGGCAAAGAGACCCAGTACTTC. The genes are TRBV24-1 and TRBJ2-5; 9 nucleotides line up with TRBD1. CDR1 is KGHDR, CDR2 SFDVKD, per germline. The CDR3 runs to 15 residues. Trimming cost V 3 bases and J 3 bases; bases outside gene matches: 4.

This clonotype was counted ten times or more. The rearrangement links TRBV6-1 to TRBJ2-7, with 9 bases fitting TRBD1. J was trimmed by 2 bases and V by 8 bases; bases with no gene match: 4. Germline assignment: CDR1 MNHNS and CDR2 SASEGT. The CDR3 covers 13 residues. The CDR3 protein is CASGGDRAYEQYF. In nucleotides, the CDR3 is TGTGCCAGCGGGGGGGACAGGGCCTACGAGCAGTACTTC.

This clonotype was detected ten times or more. One end of the junction fails to match germline, which may point to a read error. V gene TRBV12-3 or TRBV12-4 combines with J gene TRBJ1-2; perhaps TRBD1 as D (5 bases). The CDR3 sequence is 14 residues long. For the CDR3, the DNA is TGTGCCAGCAGTTTGGGGGGGTATAACCATGGCTACACCTTC. Translating gives CASSLGGYNHGYTF.

This clonotype was seen repeatedly, ten times or more. The chain uses TRBV7-2 and TRBJ2-2, with TRBD1 as a possible D gene (6 bases). With 0 bases removed from V and 4 bases from J, the gap between germline ends came to 15 bases. The CDR3 is 17 residues long. Germline V lookup: CDR1 SGHTA, CDR2 FQGNSA. CDR3 in DNA: TGTGCCAGCAGCTTAGCGGTTCGTGGCAGGGGCACCGGGGAGCTGTTTTTT. It is translated as CASSLAVRGRGTGELFF.

This clonotype was detected a few times. The chain employs TRBV4-3 and TRBJ1-4; a weak D match, TRBD1 (6 bases). Germline-derived CDR1 and CDR2 are LGHNA and YSLEER. Trimming removed 4 bases at V and 8 bases at J, with 17 bases between. The CDR3 has 15 residues. The CDR3 region has the DNA TGCGCCAGCAGCCCGCAGGGGATTCCACGGGAAAAACTGTTTTTT. Encoded protein: CASSPQGIPREKLFF.

This clonotype was recorded many times. The CDR3 region has the DNA TGTGCCAGCAGCCAAACCTACTGGTTCTCTGGAAACACCATATATTTT. It codes for CASSQTYWFSGNTIYF. The chain joins TRBV3-1 to TRBJ1-3; D is unresolved. The germline V and J ends were trimmed by 2 bases and 0 bases, with 11 bases remaining between them. The CDR3 has 16 residues. Germline CDR1 is LGHDT and CDR2 is YNNKEL (reference sequence).

This clonotype was seen ten or more times. The V call is TRBV5-1, the J call TRBJ2-5; D possibly matches TRBD1 or TRBD2 (5 bases each). Germline loops: CDR1 SGHRS, CDR2 YFSETQ. CDR3 length: 15 amino acids. Trimming shortened V by 7 bases and J by 1 base, and 17 bases separated the two germline ends. CDR3 DNA sequence: TGCGCCAGCGGACTCGCCCCGGGGCCCCAAGAGACCCAGTACTTC. Its translation: CASGLAPGPQETQYF.

There are a few counts of this clonotype. The chain couples TRBV5-1 to TRBJ1-2; TRBD1 is a possible D gene (5 bases). The CDR3 consists of 14 residues. Germline CDR1 SGHRS, CDR2 YFSETQ. V gave up 2 bases and J gave up 6 bases, with 14 bases separating them. CDR3 in amino acids: CASSFPDSGHGYTF. CDR3 nucleotides: TGCGCCAGCAGCTTCCCTGACAGCGGGCATGGCTACACCTTC.

This clonotype was seen more than once but under ten times. This rearrangement joins TRBV12-3 or TRBV12-4 to TRBJ1-2; D remains ambiguous. The CDR3 contains 13 residues. V lost 6 bases and J 4 bases, leaving 12 bases between the germline ends. The CDR3 spells CASSLLRVYGYTF. Here the CDR3 DNA reads TGTGCCAGCAGCCTACTAAGGGTCTATGGCTACACCTTC.

This rearrangement joins TRBV4-1 to TRBJ1-2; no clear D. This CDR3 is built from 17 residues. With 2 bases removed from V and 2 bases from J, the gap between germline ends came to 18 bases. The germline V gene encodes CDR1 MGHRA and CDR2 YSYEKL. For the CDR3, the DNA is TGCGCCAGCAGCCAATTTCGTAGGGATACCCGCAACTATGGCTACACCTTC. It yields the protein CASSQFRRDTRNYGYTF.

This clonotype was observed a handful of times. The rearrangement uses TRBV6-6 and TRBJ1-4; no reliable D call. The CDR3 covers 14 residues. Trimming cost V 4 bases and J 5 bases, with 11 bases left between them. Germline V CDR1 and CDR2: MNHNY, SVGAGI (reference sequence). For the CDR3, the DNA is TGTGCCAGCAGTTCGGTCCTGGGAAATGAAAAACTGTTTTTT. Its protein product is CASSSVLGNEKLFF.

This clonotype was found many times. This chain joins TRBV7-7 and TRBJ2-5; unclear D gene. The CDR3 is 12 amino acids. The V and J ends lost 5 bases and 1 base respectively, with 5 bases between them. Germline V gives CDR1 SSHAT, CDR2 FNYEAQ (reference sequence). CDR3 DNA: TGTGCCAGCAGCCCGGTCCAAGAGACCCAGTACTTC. Its translation: CASSPVQETQYF.